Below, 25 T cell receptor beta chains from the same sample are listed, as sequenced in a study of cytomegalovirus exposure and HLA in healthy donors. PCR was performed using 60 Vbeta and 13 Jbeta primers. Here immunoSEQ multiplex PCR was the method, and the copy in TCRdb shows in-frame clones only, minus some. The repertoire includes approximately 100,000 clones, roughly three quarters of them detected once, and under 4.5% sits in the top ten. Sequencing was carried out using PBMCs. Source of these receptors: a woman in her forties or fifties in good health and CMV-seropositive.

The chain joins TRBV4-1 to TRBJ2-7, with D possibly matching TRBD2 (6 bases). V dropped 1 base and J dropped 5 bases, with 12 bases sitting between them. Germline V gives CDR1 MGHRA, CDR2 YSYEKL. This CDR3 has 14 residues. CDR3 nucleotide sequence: TGCGCCAGCAGCCAAGCGGCCGGAGGGGACGAGCAGTACTTC. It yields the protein CASSQAAGGDEQYF.

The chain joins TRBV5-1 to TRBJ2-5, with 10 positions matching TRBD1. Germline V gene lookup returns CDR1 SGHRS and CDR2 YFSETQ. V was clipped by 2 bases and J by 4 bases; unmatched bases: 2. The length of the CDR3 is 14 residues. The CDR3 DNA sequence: TGCGCCAGCAGCTTAGGACAGGGGGGAGAGACCCAGTACTTC. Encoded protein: CASSLGQGGETQYF.

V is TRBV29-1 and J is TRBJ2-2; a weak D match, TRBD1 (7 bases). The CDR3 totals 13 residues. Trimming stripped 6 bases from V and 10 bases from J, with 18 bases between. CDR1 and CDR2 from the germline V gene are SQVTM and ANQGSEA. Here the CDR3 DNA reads TGCAGCGTGGTTCAGGGGGGTCGAGAGGAGCTGTTTTTT. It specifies CSVVQGGREELFF.

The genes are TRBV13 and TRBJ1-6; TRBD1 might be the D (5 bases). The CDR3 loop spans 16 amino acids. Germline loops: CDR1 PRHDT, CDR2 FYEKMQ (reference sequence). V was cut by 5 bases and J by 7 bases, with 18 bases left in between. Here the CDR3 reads CASSPGTPRLNSPLHF. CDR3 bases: TGTGCCAGCAGCCCCGGGACTCCCCGACTCAATTCACCCCTCCACTTT.

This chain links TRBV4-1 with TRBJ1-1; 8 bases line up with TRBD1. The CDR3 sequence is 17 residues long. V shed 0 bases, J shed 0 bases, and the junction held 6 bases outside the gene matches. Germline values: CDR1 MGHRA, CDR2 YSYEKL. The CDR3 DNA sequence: TGCGCCAGCAGCCAAGAACGAACAGGGGGTCTGAACACTGAAGCTTTCTTT. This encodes CASSQERTGGLNTEAFF.

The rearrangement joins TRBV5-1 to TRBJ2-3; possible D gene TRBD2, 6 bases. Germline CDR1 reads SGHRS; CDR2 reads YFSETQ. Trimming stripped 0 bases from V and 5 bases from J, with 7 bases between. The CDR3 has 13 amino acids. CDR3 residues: CASSLEAGDTQYF. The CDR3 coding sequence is TGCGCCAGCAGCTTGGAAGCGGGAGATACGCAGTATTTT.

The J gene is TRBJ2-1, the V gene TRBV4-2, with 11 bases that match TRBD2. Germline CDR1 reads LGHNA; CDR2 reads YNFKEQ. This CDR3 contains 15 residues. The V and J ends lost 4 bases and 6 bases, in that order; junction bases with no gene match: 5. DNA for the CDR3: TGTGCCAGCAGCCCCCGGACTAGCGGGTCCAATGAGCAGTTCTTC. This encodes CASSPRTSGSNEQFF.

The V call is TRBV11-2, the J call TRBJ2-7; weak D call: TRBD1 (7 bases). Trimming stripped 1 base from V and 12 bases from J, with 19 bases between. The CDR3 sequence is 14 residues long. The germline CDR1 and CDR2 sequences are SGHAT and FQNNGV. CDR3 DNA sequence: TGTGCCAGCAGCTTAGGTCCGGCAGGGGGGACTGGGTACTTC. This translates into CASSLGPAGGTGYF. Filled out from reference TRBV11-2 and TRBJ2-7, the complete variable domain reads EAGVAQSPRYKIIEKRQSVAFWCNPISGHATLYWYQQILGQGPKLLIQFQNNGVVDDSQLPKDRFSAERLKGVDSTLKIQPAKLEDSAVYLCASSLGPAGGTGYFGPGTRLTVT.

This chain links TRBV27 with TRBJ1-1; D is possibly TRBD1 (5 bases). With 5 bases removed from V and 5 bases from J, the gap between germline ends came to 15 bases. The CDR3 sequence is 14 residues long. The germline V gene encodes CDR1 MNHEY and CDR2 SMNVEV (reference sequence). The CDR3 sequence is CASSPRGVWTEAFF. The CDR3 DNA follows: TGTGCCAGCAGTCCAAGGGGCGTATGGACTGAAGCTTTCTTT.

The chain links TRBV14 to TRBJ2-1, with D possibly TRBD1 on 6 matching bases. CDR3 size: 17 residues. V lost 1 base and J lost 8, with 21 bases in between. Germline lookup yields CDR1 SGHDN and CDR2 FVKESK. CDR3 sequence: CASSQALGPRGYDEQFF. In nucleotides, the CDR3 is TGTGCCAGCAGCCAAGCCTTAGGACCAAGGGGGTACGATGAGCAGTTCTTC.

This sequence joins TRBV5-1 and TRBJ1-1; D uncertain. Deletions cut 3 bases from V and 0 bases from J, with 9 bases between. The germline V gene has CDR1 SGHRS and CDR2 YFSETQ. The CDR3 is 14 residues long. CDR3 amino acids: CASSSDTLNTEAFF. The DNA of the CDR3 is TGCGCCAGCAGCTCTGACACCTTGAACACTGAAGCTTTCTTT.

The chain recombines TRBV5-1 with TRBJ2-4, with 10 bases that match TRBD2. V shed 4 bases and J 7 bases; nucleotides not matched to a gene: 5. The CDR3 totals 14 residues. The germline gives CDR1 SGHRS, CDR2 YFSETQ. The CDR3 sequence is CASSQGTSENIQYF. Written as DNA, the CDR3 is TGCGCCAGCAGCCAAGGGACTAGCGAGAACATTCAGTACTTC.

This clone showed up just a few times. CDR3 region: CASSHATDFAFYEQYF. CDR3 sequence (DNA): TGCGCCAGCAGCCACGCCACGGACTTCGCCTTCTACGAGCAGTACTTC. This chain joins TRBV4-1 and TRBJ2-5; D possibly corresponds to TRBD2 (5 bases). The J call may be mistaken, given a closer DNA end match to TRBJ2-7. Germline CDR1 MGHRA, CDR2 YSYEKL. The CDR3 is 16 amino acids.

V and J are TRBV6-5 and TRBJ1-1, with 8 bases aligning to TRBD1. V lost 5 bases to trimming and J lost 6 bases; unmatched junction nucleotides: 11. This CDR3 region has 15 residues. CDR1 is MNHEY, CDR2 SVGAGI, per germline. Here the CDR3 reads CASSLTGTGSSEAFF. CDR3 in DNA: TGTGCCAGCAGTCTTACCGGGACAGGATCGTCTGAAGCTTTCTTT.

Written as DNA, the CDR3 is TGTGCCAGCAGCCCGGTACTAGATACGCAGTATTTT. Amino acids: CASSPVLDTQYF. The V and J genes are TRBV7-9 and TRBJ2-3; no clear D gene. V was cut by 5 bases and J by 5 bases, with 8 bases left in between. Germline V gene lookup returns CDR1 SEHNR and CDR2 FQNEAQ (reference sequence). The CDR3 length is 12 residues.

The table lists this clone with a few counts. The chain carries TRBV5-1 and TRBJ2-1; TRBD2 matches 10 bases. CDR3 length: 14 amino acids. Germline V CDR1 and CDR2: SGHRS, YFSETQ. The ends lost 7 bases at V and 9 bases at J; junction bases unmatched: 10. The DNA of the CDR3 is TGCGCCAGCCGGGGTCTAGCGGGGGTGGGTGAGCAGTTCTTC. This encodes CASRGLAGVGEQFF.

CDR3 sequence (DNA): TGTGCCACCAGCAGAGATCAGGGAAGCGCCTACGAGCAGTACTTC. Translating it yields CATSRDQGSAYEQYF. The chain employs TRBV15 and TRBJ2-5, with D possibly matching TRBD1 (5 bases). The tail of the sequence fits TRBJ2-7 better, so the J call may be wrong. Per germline, CDR1 LNHNV and CDR2 YYDKDF (reference sequence). The CDR3 runs 15 residues.

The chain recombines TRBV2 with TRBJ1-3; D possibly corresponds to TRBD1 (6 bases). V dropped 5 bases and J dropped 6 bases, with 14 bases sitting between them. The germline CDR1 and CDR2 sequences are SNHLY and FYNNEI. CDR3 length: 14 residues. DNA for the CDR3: TGTGCCAGCAGTCCCGGGACAATCGAAAACACCATATATTTT. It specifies CASSPGTIENTIYF.

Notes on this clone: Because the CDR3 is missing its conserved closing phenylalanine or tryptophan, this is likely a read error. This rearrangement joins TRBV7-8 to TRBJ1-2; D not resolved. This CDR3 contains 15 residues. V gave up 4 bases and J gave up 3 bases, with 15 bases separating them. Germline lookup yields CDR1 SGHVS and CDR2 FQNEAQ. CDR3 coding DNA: TGTGCCAGCAGCTCCAGACGTATTAATCACTATGGCTACACCCTC. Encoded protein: CASSSRRINHYGYTL.

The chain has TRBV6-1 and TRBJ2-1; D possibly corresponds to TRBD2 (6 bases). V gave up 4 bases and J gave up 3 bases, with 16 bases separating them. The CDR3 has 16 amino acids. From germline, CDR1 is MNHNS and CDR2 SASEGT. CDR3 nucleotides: TGTGCCAGCAGTGGTGGGTTGGTAGCGGTCTACAATGAGCAGTTCTTC. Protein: CASSGGLVAVYNEQFF.

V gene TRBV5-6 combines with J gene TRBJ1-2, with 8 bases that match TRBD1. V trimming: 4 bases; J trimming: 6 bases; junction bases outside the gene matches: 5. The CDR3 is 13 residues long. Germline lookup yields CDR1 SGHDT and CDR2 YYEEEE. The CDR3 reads CASSNGQGHGYTF. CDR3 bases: TGTGCCAGCAGCAATGGACAGGGACATGGCTACACCTTC.

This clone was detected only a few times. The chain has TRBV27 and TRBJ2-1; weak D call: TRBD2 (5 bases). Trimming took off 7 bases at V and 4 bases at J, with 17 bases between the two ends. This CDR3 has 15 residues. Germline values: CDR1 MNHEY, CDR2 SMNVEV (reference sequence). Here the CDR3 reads CASKIATYSYNEQFF. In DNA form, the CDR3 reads TGTGCCAGCAAGATAGCGACCTACTCTTACAATGAGCAGTTCTTC.

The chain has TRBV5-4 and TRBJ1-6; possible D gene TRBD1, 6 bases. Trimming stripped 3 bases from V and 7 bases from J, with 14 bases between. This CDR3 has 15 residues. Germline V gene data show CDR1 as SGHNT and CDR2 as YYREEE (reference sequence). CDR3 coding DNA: TGTGCCAGCAGCTCCTCACAGGGAGGGAATTCACCCCTCCACTTT. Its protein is CASSSSQGGNSPLHF.

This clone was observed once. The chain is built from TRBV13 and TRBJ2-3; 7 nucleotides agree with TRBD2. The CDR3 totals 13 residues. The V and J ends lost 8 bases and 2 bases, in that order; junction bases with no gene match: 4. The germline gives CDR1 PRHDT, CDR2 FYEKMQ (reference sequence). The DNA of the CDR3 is TGTGCCAGCCGACTAGCCTACACAGATACGCAGTATTTT. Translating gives CASRLAYTDTQYF.

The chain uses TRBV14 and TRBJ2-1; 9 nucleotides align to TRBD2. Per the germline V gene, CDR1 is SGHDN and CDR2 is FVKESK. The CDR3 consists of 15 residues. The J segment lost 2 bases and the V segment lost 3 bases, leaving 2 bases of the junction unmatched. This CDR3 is CASSQRGGPYNEQFF. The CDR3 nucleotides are TGTGCCAGCAGCCAGCGGGGGGGCCCCTACAATGAGCAGTTCTTC. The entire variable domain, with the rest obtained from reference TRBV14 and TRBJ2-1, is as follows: EAGVTQFPSHSVIEKGQTVTLRCDPISGHDNLYWYRRVMGKEIKFLLHFVKESKQDESGMPNNRFLAERTGGTYSTLKVQPAELEDSGVYFCASSQRGGPYNEQFFGPGTRLTVL.